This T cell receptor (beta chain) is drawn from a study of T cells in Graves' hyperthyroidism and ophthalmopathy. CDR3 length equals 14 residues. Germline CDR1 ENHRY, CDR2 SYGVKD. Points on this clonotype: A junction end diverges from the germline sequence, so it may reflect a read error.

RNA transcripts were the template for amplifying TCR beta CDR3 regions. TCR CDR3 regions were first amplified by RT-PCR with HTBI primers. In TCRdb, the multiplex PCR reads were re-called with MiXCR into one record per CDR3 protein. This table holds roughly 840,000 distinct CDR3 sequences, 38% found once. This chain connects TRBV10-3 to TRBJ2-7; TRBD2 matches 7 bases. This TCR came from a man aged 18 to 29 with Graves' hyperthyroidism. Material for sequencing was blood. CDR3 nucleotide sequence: TGTGCCAGCAGTTACTCGAGGGGAGGGGACGAGCAGTACTTC. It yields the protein CASSYSRGGDEQYF.